This T cell receptor beta chain was sequenced for a study of blood T cell repertoires in COVID-19. Study-level background: COVID-19 samples from acute and convalescent phases originated in the United States, Italy and Spain. T cells, B-cell-depleted T cells, or PBMCs supplied cDNA or gDNA.

Profiled with immunoSEQ multiplex PCR; TCRdb holds only in-frame clones, not every one. The sample includes about 240,000 clones, about 80% of them seen just once. J lost 5 bases, V lost 3 bases, and 9 bases had no gene match. From germline, CDR1 is SGHRS and CDR2 YFSETQ. The CDR3 runs to 15 residues. The sample consisted of peripheral blood. The chain carries TRBV5-1 and TRBJ1-1; 8 bases are shared with TRBD1. The sequence derives from a woman of 80 years or more with acute or convalescent COVID-19. The CDR3, as DNA: TGCGCCAGCAGCTCCCAAGGGACAGGAGCGACTGAAGCTTTCTTT. Translated, it gives CASSSQGTGATEAFF.